What follows are 25 T cell receptor beta chains derived from one specimen sequenced in a study of T cell responses to AZD1222 COVID-19 vaccine. Assay: immunoSEQ multiplex PCR; the TCRdb copy retains only in-frame clones and omits some. The sample has 140,000 or so clones; over 85% are singletons. Here the sequenced sample was peripheral blood, taken on day 0 of AZD1222 vaccination. The receptors derive from an adult in good health.

The V gene is TRBV9, the J gene TRBJ2-3, with a possible D match to TRBD1 (6 bases). Per germline, CDR1 SGDLS and CDR2 YYNGEE. Trimming removed 0 bases from V and 10 bases from J, with 15 bases in between. CDR3 size: 14 residues. The CDR3 DNA follows: TGTGCCAGCAGCGTAGATGGACAGTCGGGTGCGCAGTATTTT. It codes for CASSVDGQSGAQYF.

The chain is built from TRBV18 and TRBJ2-7; maybe TRBD2 (5 bases). From germline, CDR1 is KGHSH and CDR2 LQKENI. V was trimmed by 0 bases and J by 6 bases, leaving 15 bases between them. This CDR3 is 15 amino acids long. The CDR3 reads CASSPPYGNSGEQYF. CDR3 nucleotide sequence: TGTGCCAGCTCACCACCATACGGGAATTCGGGCGAGCAGTACTTC.

The gene calls are TRBV6-5 and TRBJ1-6; D unresolved. Germline V gene sequence: CDR1 MNHEY, CDR2 SVGAGI. CDR3 size: 14 residues. The germline V and J ends were trimmed by 9 bases and 5 bases, with 14 bases remaining between them. CDR3 protein: CASRNGLHNSPLHF. Written as DNA, the CDR3 is TGTGCCAGTAGGAATGGACTACATAATTCACCCCTCCACTTT.

The rearrangement uses TRBV3-1 (or the pseudogene TRBV3-2) and TRBJ2-5; D ambiguous. Trimming left V 0 bases short and J 5 bases short, with 13 bases between. Germline V gives CDR1 LGHDT, CDR2 YNNKEL (reference sequence). The length of the CDR3 is 15 residues. In DNA, the CDR3 is TGTGCCAGCAGCCAAGAATTTCGTAGGGCTGAGACCCAGTACTTC. Translation gives CASSQEFRRAETQYF.

V gene TRBV19 combines with J gene TRBJ1-5; TRBD1 matches at 12 bases. The V and J ends lost 5 bases and 7 bases, in that order; junction bases with no gene match: 9. Germline CDR1 LNHDA, CDR2 SQIVND (reference sequence). The CDR3 is 16 residues long. The CDR3 DNA follows: TGTGCCAGTAGTTCAGCCGGGACAGGGGGCCTCCAGCCCCAGCATTTT. Protein product: CASSSAGTGGLQPQHF.

The V gene is TRBV6-5, the J gene TRBJ2-7, with D hard to call. Germline values: CDR1 MNHEY, CDR2 SVGAGI. The CDR3 spans 15 residues. With 6 bases removed from V and 0 bases from J, the gap between germline ends came to 15 bases. The DNA for the CDR3 is TGTGCCAGCAGAAACCGACACCACAACTCCTACGAGCAGTACTTC. This codes for CASRNRHHNSYEQYF.

The chain employs TRBV5-1 and TRBJ1-1; the D is unclear. Germline values: CDR1 SGHRS, CDR2 YFSETQ. V was cut by 1 base and J by 1 base, with 8 bases left in between. The CDR3 consists of 14 residues. CDR3: CASSLQERNTEAFF. The CDR3 bases are TGCGCCAGCAGCTTGCAGGAAAGGAACACTGAAGCTTTCTTT.

The genes are TRBV28 and TRBJ2-3; TRBD2 matches at 8 bases. The germline V gene has CDR1 MDHEN and CDR2 SYDVKM. CDR3 length: 15 amino acids. V was pared by 6 bases and J by 3 bases, with 8 bases of the junction left unmatched. CDR3 sequence (DNA): TGTGCCAGCAGCCGGGGGGGGTCAGGGACAGATACGCAGTATTTT. It is translated as CASSRGGSGTDTQYF.

This clone appeared once. The CDR3 bases are TGCGCCAGCAGCTTGGGTCCAGCTACCTACGAGCAGTACTTC. Translation gives CASSLGPATYEQYF. The chain combines TRBV5-1 with TRBJ2-7, with no clear D. The germline V and J ends were trimmed by 0 bases and 2 bases, with 9 bases remaining between them. The CDR3 runs 14 residues. Germline V gene data show CDR1 as SGHRS and CDR2 as YFSETQ.

The V and J genes are TRBV28 and TRBJ2-2; D assignment may be TRBD1 or TRBD2 (5 bases each). Looked up from germline, CDR1 is MDHEN and CDR2 is SYDVKM. The V gene lost 7 bases and the J gene lost 4 bases, with 16 bases spanning the gap. This CDR3 spans 15 amino acids. CDR3: CASTPPGASTGELFF. The CDR3 DNA is TGTGCCAGCACCCCGCCCGGGGCTAGCACCGGGGAGCTGTTTTTT. The full variable domain, rest sourced from reference TRBV28 and TRBJ2-2, is DVKVTQSSRYLVKRTGEKVFLECVQDMDHENMFWYRQDPGLGLRLIYFSYDVKMKEKGDIPEGYSVSREKKERFSLILESASTNQTSMYLCASTPPGASTGELFFGEGSRLTVL.

The V call is TRBV5-6, the J call TRBJ1-5, with unresolved D. CDR3 size: 16 residues. Trimming cost V 0 bases and J 5 bases, with 15 bases left between them. The germline V gene encodes CDR1 SGHDT and CDR2 YYEEEE. CDR3 amino acids: CASSLARSGGDQPQHF. CDR3 DNA sequence: TGTGCCAGCAGCTTGGCACGGTCCGGTGGTGATCAGCCCCAGCATTTT.

The chain employs TRBV5-1 and TRBJ1-1; 8 positions match TRBD1. V gave up 4 bases and J gave up 8 bases; unmatched junction bases: 16. This CDR3 is 16 amino acids long. Germline V gives CDR1 SGHRS, CDR2 YFSETQ. The CDR3 region is CASSPQQGGRQREAFF. The CDR3 DNA follows: TGCGCCAGCAGCCCGCAACAGGGGGGGAGGCAGCGAGAAGCTTTCTTT. Full variable domain (rest looked up from reference TRBV5-1 and TRBJ1-1): KAGVTQTPRYLIKTRGQQVTLSCSPISGHRSVSWYQQTPGQGLQFLFEYFSETQRNKGNFPGRFSGRQFSNSRSEMNVSTLELGDSALYLCASSPQQGGRQREAFFGQGTRLTVV.

This clone has just one count. The J gene is TRBJ2-7, the V gene TRBV19; no clear D. Germline V lookup: CDR1 LNHDA, CDR2 SQIVND (reference sequence). The CDR3 loop spans 13 amino acids. V gave up 1 base and J gave up 3 bases, with 7 bases separating them. CDR3 coding DNA: TGTGCCAGTAGTATAGGGCTCTACTACGAGCAGTACTTC. Translation: CASSIGLYYEQYF.

CDR3 coding DNA: TGTGCCAGCAGCGACGAGGGGGACGAGCAGTACTTC. It is translated as CASSDEGDEQYF. This rearrangement joins TRBV9 to TRBJ2-7; D is perhaps TRBD1 (6 bases). Germline loops: CDR1 SGDLS, CDR2 YYNGEE. Trimming shortened V by 3 bases and J by 5 bases, and 9 bases separated the two germline ends. CDR3 length equals 12 residues.

The chain combines TRBV29-1 with TRBJ2-1; a possible D gene is TRBD1 (6 bases). Per germline, CDR1 SQVTM and CDR2 ANQGSEA. This CDR3 has 13 residues. V lost 8 bases, J lost 5 bases, and 16 bases lay in between. CDR3 nucleotide sequence: TGCAGCCAGATGGGGGCCTATGACAATGAGCAGTTCTTC. Protein: CSQMGAYDNEQFF.

The chain recombines TRBV7-9 with TRBJ1-3; D gene ambiguous. Germline V gene data show CDR1 as SEHNR and CDR2 as FQNEAQ (reference sequence). Deletions cut 6 bases from V and 1 base from J, with 7 bases between. This CDR3 is built from 13 residues. The CDR3 DNA reads TGTGCCAGCAGTCTCTTATCTGGAAACACCATATATTTT. This codes for CASSLLSGNTIYF.

The J gene is TRBJ1-1, the V gene TRBV5-6; no clear D. This CDR3 is 14 amino acids long. The V end was cut by 0 bases, the J end by 4 bases, with 10 bases between. The germline CDR1 and CDR2 sequences are SGHDT and YYEEEE. The DNA for the CDR3 is TGTGCCAGCAGCTTGGTGGGCTCGGGCACTGAAGCTTTCTTT. Translation: CASSLVGSGTEAFF.

The table lists this clone with a few counts. This chain links TRBV13 with TRBJ2-3; TRBD1 might be the D (6 bases). Germline V gene data show CDR1 as PRHDT and CDR2 as FYEKMQ (reference sequence). CDR3 length: 14 residues. Trimming left V 5 bases short and J 4 bases short, with 13 bases between. CDR3 nucleotide sequence: TGTGCCAGCAGCCCCTACAGGGTCTCAGATACGCAGTATTTT. Encoded protein: CASSPYRVSDTQYF.

The chain joins TRBV5-6 to TRBJ1-2; 11 bases are shared with TRBD1. This CDR3 spans 17 amino acids. The V gene end was trimmed by 4 bases and the J gene end by 6 bases; junction bases not matched to a gene: 14. CDR1 is SGHDT, CDR2 YYEEEE, per germline. The CDR3: CASSTADRGRGGDGYTF. CDR3 nucleotide sequence: TGTGCCAGCAGCACCGCGGACAGGGGGCGCGGAGGGGATGGCTACACCTTC.

The rearrangement joins TRBV28 to TRBJ2-1; TRBD1 or TRBD2 may be the D gene (5 bases each). This CDR3 is built from 13 residues. Germline loops: CDR1 MDHEN, CDR2 SYDVKM. V was trimmed by 3 bases and J by 5 bases, leaving 8 bases between them. The CDR3, as DNA: TGTGCCAGCAGTTTGGGGCGGGACAATGAGCAGTTCTTC. This translates into CASSLGRDNEQFF.

The rearrangement joins TRBV28 to TRBJ1-3; the D is unclear. V was clipped by 5 bases and J by 4 bases, with 18 bases between them. The germline V gene has CDR1 MDHEN and CDR2 SYDVKM. The CDR3 sequence is 16 residues long. The CDR3 is CASSTLGSSSGNTIYF. CDR3 nucleotides: TGTGCCAGCAGTACCTTAGGGTCTTCGAGCGGAAACACCATATATTTT. Full variable domain (remainder filled in from reference TRBV28 and TRBJ1-3): DVKVTQSSRYLVKRTGEKVFLECVQDMDHENMFWYRQDPGLGLRLIYFSYDVKMKEKGDIPEGYSVSREKKERFSLILESASTNQTSMYLCASSTLGSSSGNTIYFGEGSWLTVV.

This clone was detected only once. The chain uses TRBV24-1 and TRBJ2-2, with 8 bases lining up with TRBD2. The CDR3 totals 13 residues. Germline trimming cut 4 bases from V and 6 bases from J; bases unmatched to any gene: 0. Germline CDR1 is KGHDR and CDR2 is SFDVKD. This chain's CDR3 is CATSEGLAGELFF. The CDR3 DNA reads TGTGCCACCAGTGAGGGACTAGCCGGGGAGCTGTTTTTT.

This sequence joins TRBV30 and TRBJ2-1, with D unclear. Germline values: CDR1 GTSNPN, CDR2 SVGIG (reference sequence). The V and J ends lost 1 base and 7 bases respectively, with 5 bases between them. The CDR3 spans 11 residues. As DNA, the CDR3 is TGTGCCTGGAGTGCCCGGAATGAGCAGTTCTTC. This sequence encodes CAWSARNEQFF.

The gene calls are TRBV19 and TRBJ2-3; D may match TRBD1 or TRBD2 (5 bases each). The CDR3 length is 17 residues. Germline V gene sequence: CDR1 LNHDA, CDR2 SQIVND (reference sequence). With 1 base removed from V and 1 base from J, the gap between germline ends came to 15 bases. The CDR3 DNA follows: TGTGCCAGTAGTATAGGCTCAGGGAGTGAGGGCACAGATACGCAGTATTTT. It codes for CASSIGSGSEGTDTQYF.

This clone showed up just once. The chain links TRBV24-1 to TRBJ2-1; a weak D match, TRBD1 (6 bases). V lost 11 bases to trimming and J lost 8 bases, with 21 bases between them. CDR1 and CDR2 from the germline V gene are KGHDR and SFDVKD. The CDR3 is 14 amino acids. CDR3 sequence reads: CAKGDTRDCHEQFF. DNA of the CDR3: TGTGCCAAGGGGGACACCCGAGACTGTCATGAGCAGTTCTTC.